Listed below are T cell receptor beta chains from one sample, sequenced in a study of human T cells and chemical hapten exposure. TCRdb re-analysed the RACE reads in MiXCR, keeping a single row per CDR3 protein. The table lists about 140,000 distinct CDR3 sequences, around 11% of them singletons, with about 1.4% in the top ten. The starting material was whole blood, obtained in connection with sensitization to the hapten diphenylcyclopropenone (DPC). Source of these receptors: a woman aged 50 to 60 with alopecia areata. Some clones in this sample may be carry-over from other donors' samples. Each CDR3 is given with its conserved first and last residue. A D gene is named only where the DNA matches it firmly. Some rows mark clone size as missing; the rest say once, few, many or name a class of expanded clone.

V gene	J gene	clone size	D gene	CDR3 DNA	CDR3 protein
TRBV6-6	TRBJ1-1	-	-	TGTGCCAGCAGCTCCTGGGGGGCAAGCACTGAAGCTTTCTTT	CASSSWGASTEAFF
TRBV30	TRBJ2-6	few	TRBD1	TGTGCCTGGGAGGGACAGGGGCGCTCTGGGGCCAACGTCCTGACTTTC	CAWEGQGRSGANVLTF
TRBV6-5	TRBJ1-1	many	TRBD1	TGTGCCAGCAGTCGATCGGGGACAGGACACTCAACTGAAGCTTTCTTT	CASSRSGTGHSTEAFF
TRBV3-1	TRBJ1-1	-	-	TGTGCCAGCATCTCGACAGTCCATATGAACACTGAAGCTTTCTTT	CASISTVHMNTEAFF
TRBV5-1	TRBJ2-1	few	TRBD2	TGCGCCAGCAGCCCCGGGACTAGCAAACTATACAATGAGCAGTTCTTC	CASSPGTSKLYNEQFF
TRBV29-1	TRBJ2-3	many	TRBD2	TGCAGCGCCTCACTAGCGGGAGGCGCAGATACGCAGTATTTT	CSASLAGGADTQYF
TRBV19	TRBJ1-2	many	-	TGTGGTGCAGGCGTGTTCTATGGCTACACCTTC	CGAGVFYGYTF
TRBV7-9	TRBJ1-1	few	-	TGTGCCAGCAGCTTAGCGGGGGTTGGGCCCGGAGCGGCTTTCTTT	CASSLAGVGPGAAFF
TRBV30	TRBJ1-4	few	-	TGTGCCTGGAGTCCCCGGGACGGGGTACGAAAACTGTTTTTT	CAWSPRDGVRKLFF
TRBV28	TRBJ2-6	few	-	TGTGCCAGCAGTTTAGCCACCCGCTCTGGGGCCAACGTCCTGACTTTC	CASSLATRSGANVLTF
TRBV19	TRBJ2-3	many	TRBD1	TGTGCCAGCGGGGAGGGACAGGGGATCACAGATACGCAGTATTTT	CASGEGQGITDTQYF
TRBV5-1	TRBJ2-3	-	-	TGCGCCAGCAGCTTGTTTAGCGGCCCATCAGATACGCAGTATTTT	CASSLFSGPSDTQYF
TRBV7-3	TRBJ2-7	few	-	TGTGCCAGCAGCTTAGATCGGGCTAGAACCTACGAGCAGTACTTC	CASSLDRARTYEQYF
TRBV10-2	TRBJ2-3	-	TRBD1	TGCGCCAGCAGCGGACAGGCGATTCGCACAGATACGCAGTATTTT	CASSGQAIRTDTQYF
TRBV29-1	TRBJ2-7	many	TRBD1	TGCAGCGTGGCGGGACAGGGGGGAAGGGCCTACGAGCAGTACTTC	CSVAGQGGRAYEQYF
TRBV12-3/TRBV12-4	TRBJ2-1	few	-	TGTGCCAGCAGGCCGATACAGGTCAGCTCCTACAATGAGCAGTTCTTC	CASRPIQVSSYNEQFF
TRBV4-2	TRBJ2-1	few	TRBD2	TGTGCCAGCAGCCAAGATAGGTCACTAGCGGGAGGAGGTACGGATGAGCAGTTCTTC	CASSQDRSLAGGGTDEQFF
TRBV29-1	TRBJ1-1	-	TRBD1	TGCAGCGTCCGCCCACAGGGGGCAATCCCTATCGAAGCTTTCTTT	CSVRPQGAIPIEAFF
TRBV29-1	TRBJ2-3	many	-	TGCAGCGTTGCACTAAGGTCTACAGATACGCAGTATTTT	CSVALRSTDTQYF
TRBV12-3/TRBV12-4	TRBJ1-5	many	-	TGTGCCAGCAGTTTCGAGGACATCCCTAGCAATCAGCCCCAGCATTTT	CASSFEDIPSNQPQHF
TRBV4-2	TRBJ2-7	-	-	TGTGCCAGCAGCCAAGCCCACGGGAGCTCCTACGAGCAGTACTTC	CASSQAHGSSYEQYF
TRBV7-2	TRBJ2-3	-	TRBD2	TGTGCCAGCAGCTCACGGGGGGGGCTAGCGGGTCGCACAGATACGCAGTATTTT	CASSSRGGLAGRTDTQYF
TRBV20-1	TRBJ1-3	-	-	TGCAGTGCTAGAGAAACGCGGGCTCATGGAAACACCATATATTTT	CSARETRAHGNTIYF
TRBV20-1	TRBJ2-2	few	TRBD2	TGCAGTGCTGACGGACTAGCAAACACCGGGGAGCTGTTTTTT	CSADGLANTGELFF
TRBV5-1	TRBJ2-1	-	-	TGCGCCAGCAGCTTTCATGCTGAGCAGTTCTTC	CASSFHAEQFF
TRBV20-1	TRBJ2-3	many	-	TGCAGTGTTCCGGCAGCCAGCACAGATACGCAGTATTTT	CSVPAASTDTQYF
TRBV10-3	TRBJ2-5	-	-	TGTGCCATCAGTGAGCCCCTAGAGACCCAGTACTTC	CAISEPLETQYF